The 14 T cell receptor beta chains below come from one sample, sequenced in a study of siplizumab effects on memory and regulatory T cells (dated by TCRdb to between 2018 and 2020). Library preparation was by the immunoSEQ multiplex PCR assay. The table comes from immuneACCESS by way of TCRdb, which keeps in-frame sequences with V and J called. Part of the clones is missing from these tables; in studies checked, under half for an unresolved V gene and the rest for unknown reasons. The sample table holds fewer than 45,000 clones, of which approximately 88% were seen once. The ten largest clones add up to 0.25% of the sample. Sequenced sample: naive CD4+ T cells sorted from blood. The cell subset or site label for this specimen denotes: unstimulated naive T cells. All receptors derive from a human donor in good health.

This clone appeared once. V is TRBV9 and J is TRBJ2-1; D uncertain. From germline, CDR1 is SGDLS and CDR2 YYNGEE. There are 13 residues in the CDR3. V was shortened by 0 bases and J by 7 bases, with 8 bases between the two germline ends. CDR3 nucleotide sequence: TGTGCCAGCAGCGTAGGGCTGACGAATGAGCAGTTCTTC. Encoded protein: CASSVGLTNEQFF.

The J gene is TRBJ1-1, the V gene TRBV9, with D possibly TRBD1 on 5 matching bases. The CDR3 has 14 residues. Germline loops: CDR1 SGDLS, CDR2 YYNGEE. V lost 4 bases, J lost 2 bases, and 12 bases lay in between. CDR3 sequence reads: CASSSGAINTEAFF. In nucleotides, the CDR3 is TGTGCCAGCAGCTCCGGGGCAATTAACACTGAAGCTTTCTTT.

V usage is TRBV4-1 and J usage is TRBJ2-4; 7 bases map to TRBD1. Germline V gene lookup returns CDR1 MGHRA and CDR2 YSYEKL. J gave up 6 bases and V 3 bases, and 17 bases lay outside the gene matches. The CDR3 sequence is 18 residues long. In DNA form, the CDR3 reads TGCGCCAGCAGCCAGAGGCTTCTATGGGACAGAACCTCAAACATTCAGTACTTC. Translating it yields CASSQRLLWDRTSNIQYF.

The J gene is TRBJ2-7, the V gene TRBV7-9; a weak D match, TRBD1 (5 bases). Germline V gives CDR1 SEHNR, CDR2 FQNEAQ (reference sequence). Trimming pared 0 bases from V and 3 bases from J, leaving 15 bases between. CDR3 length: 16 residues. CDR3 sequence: CASSLAPAGQGYEQYF. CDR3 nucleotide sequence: TGTGCCAGCAGCTTAGCCCCCGCTGGGCAGGGCTACGAGCAGTACTTC.

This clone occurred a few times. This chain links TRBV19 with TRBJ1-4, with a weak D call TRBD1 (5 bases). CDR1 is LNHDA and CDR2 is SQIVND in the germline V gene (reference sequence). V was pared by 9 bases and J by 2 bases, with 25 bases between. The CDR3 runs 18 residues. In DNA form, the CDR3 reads TGTGCCAGCCAGAGGTCAGGCGGGGGGTACAGGACTAATGAAAAACTGTTTTTT. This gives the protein CASQRSGGGYRTNEKLFF.

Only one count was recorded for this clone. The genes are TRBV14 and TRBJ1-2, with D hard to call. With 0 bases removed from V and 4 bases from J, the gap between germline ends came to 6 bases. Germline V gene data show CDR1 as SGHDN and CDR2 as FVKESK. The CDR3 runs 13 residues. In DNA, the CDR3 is TGTGCCAGCAGCCAAGATTTAGCCTATGGCTACACCTTC. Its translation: CASSQDLAYGYTF.

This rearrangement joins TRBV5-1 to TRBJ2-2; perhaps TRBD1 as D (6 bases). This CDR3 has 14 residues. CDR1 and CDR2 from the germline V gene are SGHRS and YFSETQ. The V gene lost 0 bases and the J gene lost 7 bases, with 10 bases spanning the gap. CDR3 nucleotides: TGCGCCAGCAGCTTGGACAGGGCTAGCGGGGAGCTGTTTTTT. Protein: CASSLDRASGELFF.

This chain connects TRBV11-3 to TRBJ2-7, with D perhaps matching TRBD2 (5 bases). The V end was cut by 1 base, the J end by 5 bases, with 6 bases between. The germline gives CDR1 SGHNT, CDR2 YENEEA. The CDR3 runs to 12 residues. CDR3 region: CASSLGGHEQYF. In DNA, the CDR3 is TGTGCCAGCAGCTTAGGCGGGCACGAGCAGTACTTC.

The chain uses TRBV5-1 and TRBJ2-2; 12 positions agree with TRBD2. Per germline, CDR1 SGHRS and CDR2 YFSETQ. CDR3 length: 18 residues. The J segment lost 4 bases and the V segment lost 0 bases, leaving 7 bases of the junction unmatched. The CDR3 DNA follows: TGCGCCAGCAGCTTGGGGCTAGCGGGGGGGCCGAGCACCGGGGAGCTGTTTTTT. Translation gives CASSLGLAGGPSTGELFF.

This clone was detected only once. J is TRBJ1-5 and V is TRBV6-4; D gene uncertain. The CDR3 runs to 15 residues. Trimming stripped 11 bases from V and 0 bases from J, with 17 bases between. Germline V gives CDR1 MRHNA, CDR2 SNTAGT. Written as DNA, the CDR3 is TGTGCCCACCCGGCGGGTCCGTATAGCAATCAGCCCCAGCATTTT. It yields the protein CAHPAGPYSNQPQHF.

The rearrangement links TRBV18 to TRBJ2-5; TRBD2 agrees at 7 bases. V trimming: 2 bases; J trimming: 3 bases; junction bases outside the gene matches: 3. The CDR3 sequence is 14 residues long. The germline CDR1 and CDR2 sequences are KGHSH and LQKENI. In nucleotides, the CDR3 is TGTGCCAGCTCACCAGGGGCGGGGGAAGAGACCCAGTACTTC. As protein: CASSPGAGEETQYF.

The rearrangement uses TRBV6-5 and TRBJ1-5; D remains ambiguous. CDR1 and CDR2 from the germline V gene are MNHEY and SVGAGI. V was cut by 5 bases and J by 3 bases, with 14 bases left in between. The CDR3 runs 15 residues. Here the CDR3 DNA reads TGTGCCAGCAGTCCGGACGGCGTGTACAATCAGCCCCAGCATTTT. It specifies CASSPDGVYNQPQHF.

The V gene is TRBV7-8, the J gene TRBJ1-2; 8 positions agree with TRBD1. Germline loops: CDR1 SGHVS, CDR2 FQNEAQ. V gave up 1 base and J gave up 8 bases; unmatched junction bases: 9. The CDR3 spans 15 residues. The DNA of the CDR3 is TGTGCCAGCAGCTTAGAAGGCAGGGGGCTTAGCGGCTACACCTTC. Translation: CASSLEGRGLSGYTF.

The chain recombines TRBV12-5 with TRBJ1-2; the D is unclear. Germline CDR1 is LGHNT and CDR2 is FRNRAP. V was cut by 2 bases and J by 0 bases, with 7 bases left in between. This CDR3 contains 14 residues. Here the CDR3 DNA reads TGTGCTAGTGGTTTGACTCCTGCTAACTATGGCTACACCTTC. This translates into CASGLTPANYGYTF.